One T cell receptor (beta chain) is described in this entry. Sequencing was performed with immunoSEQ multiplex PCR; in TCRdb, only in-frame clones are kept and a portion is missing. The repertoire holds roughly 400,000 clones, with 88% as singletons. This sample stems from a study of blood T cell repertoires in COVID-19. The origin of this receptor is a woman younger than 35 who had been exposed to COVID-19. The specimen was PBMCs or T cells enriched from blood (not recorded which).

The CDR3 sequence: CASSIGQNTGSPLHF. DNA of the CDR3: TGTGCCAGTAGTATTGGACAAAATACAGGCTCACCCCTCCACTTT. V gene TRBV19 combines with J gene TRBJ1-6, with D possibly matching TRBD1 (5 bases). Trimming cost V 3 bases and J 10 bases, with 16 bases left between them. Germline CDR1 and CDR2: LNHDA and SQIVND (reference sequence). The CDR3 spans 15 residues. Looking up the rest from reference TRBV19 and TRBJ1-6 gives the full variable domain: DGGITQSPKYLFRKEGQNVTLSCEQNLNHDAMYWYRQDPGQGLRLIYYSQIVNDFQKGDIAEGYSVSREKKESFPLTVTSAQKNPTAFYLCASSIGQNTGSPLHFGNGTRLTVT.